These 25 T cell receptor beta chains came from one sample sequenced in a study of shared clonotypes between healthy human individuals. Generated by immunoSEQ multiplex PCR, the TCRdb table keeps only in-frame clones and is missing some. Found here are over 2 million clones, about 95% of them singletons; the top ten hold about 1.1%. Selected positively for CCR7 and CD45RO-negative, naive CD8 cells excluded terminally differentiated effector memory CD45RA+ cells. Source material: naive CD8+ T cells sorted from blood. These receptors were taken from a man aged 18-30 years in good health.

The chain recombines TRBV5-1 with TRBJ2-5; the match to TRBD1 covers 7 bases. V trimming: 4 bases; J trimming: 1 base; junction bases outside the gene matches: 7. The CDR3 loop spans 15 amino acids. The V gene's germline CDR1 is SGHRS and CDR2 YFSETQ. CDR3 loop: CASSKEQGPQETQYF. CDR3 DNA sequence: TGCGCCAGCAGCAAAGAACAGGGGCCCCAAGAGACCCAGTACTTC. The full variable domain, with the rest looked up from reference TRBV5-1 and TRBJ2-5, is KAGVTQTPRYLIKTRGQQVTLSCSPISGHRSVSWYQQTPGQGLQFLFEYFSETQRNKGNFPGRFSGRQFSNSRSEMNVSTLELGDSALYLCASSKEQGPQETQYFGPGTRLLVL.

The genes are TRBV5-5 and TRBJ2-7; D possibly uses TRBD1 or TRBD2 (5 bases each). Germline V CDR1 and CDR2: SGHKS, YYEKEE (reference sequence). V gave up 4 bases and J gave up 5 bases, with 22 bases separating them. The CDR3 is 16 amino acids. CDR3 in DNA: TGTGCCAGCAGCCCCCCCCAAGTTGGGGGAAGCCACGAGCAGTACTTC. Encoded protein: CASSPPQVGGSHEQYF.

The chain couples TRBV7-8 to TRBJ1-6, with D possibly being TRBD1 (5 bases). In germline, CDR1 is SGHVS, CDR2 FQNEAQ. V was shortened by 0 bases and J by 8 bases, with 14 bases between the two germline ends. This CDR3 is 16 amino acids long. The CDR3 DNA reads TGTGCCAGCAGCTTAGCGTCACGGTCGGGGGATTCACCCCTCCACTTT. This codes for CASSLASRSGDSPLHF. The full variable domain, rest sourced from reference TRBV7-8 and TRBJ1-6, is GAGVSQSPRYKVAKRGQDVALRCDPISGHVSLFWYQQALGQGPEFLTYFQNEAQLDKSGLPSDRFFAERPEGSVSTLKIQRTQQEDSAVYLCASSLASRSGDSPLHFGNGTRLTVT.

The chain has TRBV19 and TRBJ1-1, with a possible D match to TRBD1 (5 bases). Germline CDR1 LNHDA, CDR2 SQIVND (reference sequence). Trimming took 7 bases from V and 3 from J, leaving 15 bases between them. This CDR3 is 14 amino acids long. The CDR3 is CASTSFGGDTEAFF. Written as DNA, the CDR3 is TGTGCCAGTACCTCCTTCGGGGGGGACACTGAAGCTTTCTTT.

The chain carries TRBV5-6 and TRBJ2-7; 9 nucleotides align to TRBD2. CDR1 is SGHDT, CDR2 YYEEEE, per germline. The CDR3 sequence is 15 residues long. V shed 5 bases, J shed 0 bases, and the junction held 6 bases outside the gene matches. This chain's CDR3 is CASSTGTSSSYEQYF. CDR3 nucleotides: TGTGCCAGCAGTACCGGGACTAGCTCCTCCTACGAGCAGTACTTC. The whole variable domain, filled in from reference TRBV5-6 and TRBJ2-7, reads DAGVTQSPTHLIKTRGQQVTLRCSPKSGHDTVSWYQQALGQGPQFIFQYYEEEERQRGNFPDRFSGHQFPNYSSELNVNALLLGDSALYLCASSTGTSSSYEQYFGPGTRLTVT.

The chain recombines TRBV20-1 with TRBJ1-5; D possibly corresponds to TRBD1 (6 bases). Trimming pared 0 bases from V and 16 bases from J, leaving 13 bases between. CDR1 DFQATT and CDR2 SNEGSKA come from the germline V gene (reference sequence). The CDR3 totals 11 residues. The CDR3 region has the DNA TGCAGTGCTAGAGATTGGCAGGGGATACATTTT. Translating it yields CSARDWQGIHF.

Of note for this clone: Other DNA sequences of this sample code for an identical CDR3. This CDR3 is CASSLSGDSPLHF. In DNA, the CDR3 is TGTGCCAGCAGTTTATCGGGGGATTCACCCCTCCACTTT. This chain links TRBV27 with TRBJ1-6; weak D call: TRBD1 (5 bases). The V gene's germline CDR1 is MNHEY and CDR2 SMNVEV (reference sequence). V was pared by 0 bases and J by 8 bases, with 5 bases between. CDR3 length equals 13 residues.

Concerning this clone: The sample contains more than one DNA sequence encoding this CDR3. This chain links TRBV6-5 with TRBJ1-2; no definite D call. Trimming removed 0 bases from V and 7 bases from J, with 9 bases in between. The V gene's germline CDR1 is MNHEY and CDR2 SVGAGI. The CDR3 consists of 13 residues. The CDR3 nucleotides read TGTGCCAGCAGTTACTCGGAAGGTTTTGGCTACACCTTC. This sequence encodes CASSYSEGFGYTF.

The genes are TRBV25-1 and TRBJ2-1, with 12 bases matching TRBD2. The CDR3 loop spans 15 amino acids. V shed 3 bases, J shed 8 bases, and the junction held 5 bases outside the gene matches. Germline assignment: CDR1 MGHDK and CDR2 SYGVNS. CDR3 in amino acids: CASSDPSGGADEQFF. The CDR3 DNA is TGTGCCAGCAGTGATCCTAGCGGGGGGGCCGATGAGCAGTTCTTC.

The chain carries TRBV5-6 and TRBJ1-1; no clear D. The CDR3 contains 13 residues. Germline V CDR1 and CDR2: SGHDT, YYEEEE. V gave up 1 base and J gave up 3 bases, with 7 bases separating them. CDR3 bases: TGTGCCAGCAGCTTGATTGGGGACACTGAAGCTTTCTTT. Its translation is CASSLIGDTEAFF.

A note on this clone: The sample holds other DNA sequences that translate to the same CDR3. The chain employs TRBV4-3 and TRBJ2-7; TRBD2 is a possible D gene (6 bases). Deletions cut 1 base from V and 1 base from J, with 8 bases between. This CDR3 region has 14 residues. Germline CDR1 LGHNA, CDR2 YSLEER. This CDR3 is CASSQVEGSYEQYF. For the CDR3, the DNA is TGCGCCAGCAGCCAAGTGGAGGGGTCCTACGAGCAGTACTTC.

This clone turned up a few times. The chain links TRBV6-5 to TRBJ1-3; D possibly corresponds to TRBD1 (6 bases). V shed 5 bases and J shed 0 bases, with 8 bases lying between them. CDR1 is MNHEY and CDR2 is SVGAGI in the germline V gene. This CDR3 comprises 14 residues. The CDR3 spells CASSRGLSGNTIYF. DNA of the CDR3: TGTGCCAGCAGTCGGGGGCTCTCTGGAAACACCATATATTTT.

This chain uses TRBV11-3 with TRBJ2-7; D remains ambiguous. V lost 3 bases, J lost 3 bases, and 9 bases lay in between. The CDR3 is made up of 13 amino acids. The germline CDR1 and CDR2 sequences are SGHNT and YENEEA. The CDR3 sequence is CASSFYDGYEQYF. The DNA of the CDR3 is TGTGCCAGCAGCTTTTACGACGGCTACGAGCAGTACTTC.

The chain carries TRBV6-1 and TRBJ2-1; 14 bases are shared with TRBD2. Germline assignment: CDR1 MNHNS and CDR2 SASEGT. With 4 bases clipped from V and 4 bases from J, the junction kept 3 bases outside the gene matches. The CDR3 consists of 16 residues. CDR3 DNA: TGTGCCAGCAGTGGACTAGCGGGAGGGCCTTACAATGAGCAGTTCTTC. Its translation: CASSGLAGGPYNEQFF.

The CDR3 protein is CASSLVSGLDTGELFF. The CDR3 region has the DNA TGTGCCAGCAGCTTAGTTTCAGGGCTTGACACCGGGGAGCTGTTTTTT. The V and J genes are TRBV13 and TRBJ2-2; D might be TRBD1 (5 bases). Germline V gives CDR1 PRHDT, CDR2 FYEKMQ (reference sequence). This CDR3 comprises 16 residues. V was pared by 1 base and J by 3 bases, with 12 bases between.

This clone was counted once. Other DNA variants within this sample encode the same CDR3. For the CDR3, the DNA is TGTGCCAGCAGGAGAAGCGGCATAGACTACAATGAGCAGTTCTTC. Translating it yields CASRRSGIDYNEQFF. The rearrangement joins TRBV6-5 to TRBJ2-1; D possibly corresponds to TRBD2 (5 bases). Trimming took 6 bases from V and 3 from J, leaving 15 bases between them. This CDR3 has 15 residues. Germline V gene lookup returns CDR1 MNHEY and CDR2 SVGAGI.

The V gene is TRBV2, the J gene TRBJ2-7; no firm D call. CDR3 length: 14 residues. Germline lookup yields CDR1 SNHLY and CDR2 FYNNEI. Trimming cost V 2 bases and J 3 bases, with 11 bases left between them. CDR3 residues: CASSENRFFYEQYF. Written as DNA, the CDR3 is TGTGCCAGCAGTGAAAACAGATTTTTCTACGAGCAGTACTTC.

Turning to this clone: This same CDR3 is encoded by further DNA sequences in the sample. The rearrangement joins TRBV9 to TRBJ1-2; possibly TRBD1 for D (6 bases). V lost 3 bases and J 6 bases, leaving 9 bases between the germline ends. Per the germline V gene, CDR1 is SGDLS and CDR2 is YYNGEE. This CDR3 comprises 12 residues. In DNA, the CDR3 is TGTGCCAGCAGCGCATACAGGGATGGCTACACCTTC. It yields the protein CASSAYRDGYTF.

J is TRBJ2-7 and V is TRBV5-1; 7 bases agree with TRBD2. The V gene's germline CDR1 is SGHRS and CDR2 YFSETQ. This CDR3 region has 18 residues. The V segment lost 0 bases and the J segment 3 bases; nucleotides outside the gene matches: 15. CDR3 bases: TGCGCCAGCAGCTTGGTAACGGGCGAGTGGGAGGGGAACTACGAGCAGTACTTC. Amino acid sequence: CASSLVTGEWEGNYEQYF. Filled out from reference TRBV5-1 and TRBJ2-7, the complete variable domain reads KAGVTQTPRYLIKTRGQQVTLSCSPISGHRSVSWYQQTPGQGLQFLFEYFSETQRNKGNFPGRFSGRQFSNSRSEMNVSTLELGDSALYLCASSLVTGEWEGNYEQYFGPGTRLTVT.

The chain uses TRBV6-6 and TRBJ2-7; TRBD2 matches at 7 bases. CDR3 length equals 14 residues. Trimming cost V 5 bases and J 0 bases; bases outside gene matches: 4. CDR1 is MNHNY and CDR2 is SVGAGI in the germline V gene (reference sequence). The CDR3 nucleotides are TGTGCCAGCAGTCCGGGAGGCTACTCCTACGAGCAGTACTTC. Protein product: CASSPGGYSYEQYF.

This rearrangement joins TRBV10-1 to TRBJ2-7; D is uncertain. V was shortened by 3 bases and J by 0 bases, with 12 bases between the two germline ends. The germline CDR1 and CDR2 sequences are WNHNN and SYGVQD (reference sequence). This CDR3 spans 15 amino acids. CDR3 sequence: CASSESMESSYEQYF. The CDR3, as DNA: TGCGCCAGCAGTGAATCGATGGAGAGCTCCTACGAGCAGTACTTC.

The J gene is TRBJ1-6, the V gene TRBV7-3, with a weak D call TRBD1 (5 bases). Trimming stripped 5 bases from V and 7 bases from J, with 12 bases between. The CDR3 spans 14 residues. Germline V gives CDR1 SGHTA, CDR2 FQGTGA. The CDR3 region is CASSAGTGNSPLHF. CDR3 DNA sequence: TGTGCCAGCAGCGCCGGGACTGGAAATTCACCCCTCCACTTT. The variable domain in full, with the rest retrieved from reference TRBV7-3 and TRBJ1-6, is GAGVSQTPSNKVTEKGKYVELRCDPISGHTALYWYRQSLGQGPEFLIYFQGTGAADDSGLPNDRFFAVRPEGSVSTLKIQRTERGDSAVYLCASSAGTGNSPLHFGNGTRLTVT.

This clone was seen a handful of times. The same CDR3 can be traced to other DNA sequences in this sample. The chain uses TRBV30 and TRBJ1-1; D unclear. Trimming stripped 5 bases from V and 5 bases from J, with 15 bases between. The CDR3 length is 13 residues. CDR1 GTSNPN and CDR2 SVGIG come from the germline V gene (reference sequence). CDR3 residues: CAWSVSRNTEAFF. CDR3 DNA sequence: TGTGCCTGGTCGGTATCCCGAAATACTGAAGCTTTCTTT.

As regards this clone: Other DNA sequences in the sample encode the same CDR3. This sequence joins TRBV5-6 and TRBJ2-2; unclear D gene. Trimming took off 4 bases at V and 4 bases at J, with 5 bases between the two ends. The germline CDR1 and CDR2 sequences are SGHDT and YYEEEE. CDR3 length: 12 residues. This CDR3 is CASSQGTGELFF. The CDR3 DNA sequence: TGTGCCAGCAGCCAAGGCACCGGGGAGCTGTTTTTT.

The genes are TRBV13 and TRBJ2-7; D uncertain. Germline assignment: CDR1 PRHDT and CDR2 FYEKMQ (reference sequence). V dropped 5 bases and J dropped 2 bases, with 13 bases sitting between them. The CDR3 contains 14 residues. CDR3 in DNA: TGTGCCAGCAGCCCGTCTGGGTCCACCTACGAGCAGTACTTC. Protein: CASSPSGSTYEQYF.